This TCR beta chain is from a study of spatial heterogeneity in lung cancer. Study at large: Detection consistently captured more beta-chain sequences than alpha-chain sequences.

The germline V and J ends were trimmed by 3 bases and 10 bases, with 18 bases remaining between them. The CDR3 covers 15 residues. Germline lookup yields CDR1 MNHEY and CDR2 SVGAGI. TCR cDNA molecules were tagged individually, and each one carried a unique molecular identifier. TCRdb redid the calling of the 5' RACE reads with MiXCR, one entry per CDR3 protein. Of 30,000 to 45,000 distinct CDR3 sequences in the sample, 3% to 3.5% were seen once. This clonotype showed up many times. The time point is: sample taken at primary tumor resection. Donation came from some 73 patients with untreated early-stage non-small cell lung cancer. Unsorted samples of tumor, nontumor lung or frozen PBMC had their whole RNA sequenced.

The V call is TRBV6-5, the J call TRBJ1-4; no clear D. This specimen was normal lung tissue next to the tumor, taken at surgery. This TCR derives from a male donor with early-stage non-small cell lung cancer. Here the CDR3 DNA reads TGTGCCAGCAGTTATTGGCCCCAGGACGGTAGAAAACTGTTTTTT. It codes for CASSYWPQDGRKLFF.